One and the same sample provided the 22 T cell receptor beta chains below, sequenced in a study of response to subunit inactivated influenza vaccine. MiXCR, run by TCRdb on the RT-PCR reads, gives a single entry per CDR3 protein. Here the sample spans around 570,000 distinct CDR3 sequences, 7.5% to 8.5% being singletons. The sequences come from PBMCs from blood, collected 23 to 25 months after vaccination. These receptors were obtained from a man between 50 and 75 years old who received an inactivated influenza vaccine.

This clonotype has at least ten counts. This chain joins TRBV6-1 and TRBJ1-1, with unresolved D. The CDR3 spans 15 residues. Between the trimmed V and J ends, which lost 8 bases and 0 bases, there was a span of 16 bases. The V gene's germline CDR1 is MNHNS and CDR2 SASEGT. DNA for the CDR3: TGTGCCAGCGTCGCGGACTTTGGATTGAACACTGAAGCTTTCTTT. Translation gives CASVADFGLNTEAFF.

The CDR3 region has the DNA TGCAGTGCTCGGGACAGGGTGGGGCAGTACTTC. It codes for CSARDRVGQYF. The chain uses TRBV20-1 and TRBJ2-7; 9 bases line up with TRBD1. Germline trimming cut 5 bases from V and 9 bases from J; bases unmatched to any gene: 5. CDR1 is DFQATT and CDR2 is SNEGSKA in the germline V gene (reference sequence). The CDR3 is 11 amino acids.

Notes on this clonotype: A read error may explain this, as a much larger clone is one base away. V is TRBV6-1 and J is TRBJ2-3; unclear D gene. Per germline, CDR1 MNHNS and CDR2 SASEGT. The CDR3 runs to 15 residues. CDR3 residues: CASSSGYSSTDTQCF. The CDR3 DNA follows: TGTGCCAGCAGCTCCGGATATTCGAGCACAGATACGCAGTGTTTT.

This clonotype showed up just a few times. The chain is built from TRBV9 and TRBJ2-7; 9 bases align to TRBD2. Per germline, CDR1 SGDLS and CDR2 YYNGEE. Trimming cost V 3 bases and J 1 base; bases outside gene matches: 5. The CDR3 has 15 residues. CDR3 loop: CASSGTSGLSYEQYF. The CDR3 DNA sequence: TGTGCCAGCAGCGGTACTAGCGGGCTTTCCTACGAGCAGTACTTC.

This clonotype was counted a few times. The chain carries TRBV6-1 and TRBJ1-4; 9 bases agree with TRBD1. Germline CDR1 reads MNHNS; CDR2 reads SASEGT. The CDR3 has 14 amino acids. Trimming took 0 bases from V and 10 from J; bases not matched to a gene: 3. CDR3 protein: CASSEAGQGGKLFF. CDR3 nucleotide sequence: TGTGCCAGCAGTGAAGCGGGACAGGGCGGAAAACTGTTTTTT.

Ten or more counts support this clonotype. CDR3 in DNA: TGCGCCAGCAGCCAAGATCGGGGGACCCCCCTGTTCTTC. Amino acids: CASSQDRGTPLFF. The rearrangement uses TRBV4-1 and TRBJ2-1; a weak D match, TRBD2 (6 bases). The germline gives CDR1 MGHRA, CDR2 YSYEKL. Trimming shortened V by 0 bases and J by 15 bases, and 15 bases separated the two germline ends. This CDR3 has 13 residues.

J is TRBJ2-7 and V is TRBV7-2, with TRBD1 matching 9 bases. Germline CDR1 reads SGHTA; CDR2 reads FQGNSA. J was trimmed by 6 bases and V by 5 bases; bases with no gene match: 11. The CDR3 runs to 15 residues. The CDR3 DNA reads TGTGCCAGCAGCAGCTCCCCGGGACAGGGAAGCGAGCAGTACTTC. Protein: CASSSSPGQGSEQYF.

This clonotype appeared a few times. The chain recombines TRBV9 with TRBJ2-5; tentative D call: TRBD1 (5 bases). In germline, CDR1 is SGDLS, CDR2 YYNGEE. The germline V and J ends were trimmed by 2 bases and 5 bases, with 10 bases remaining between them. This CDR3 comprises 13 residues. The CDR3 spells CASSVRDGETQYF. The CDR3 region has the DNA TGTGCCAGCAGCGTCAGGGATGGGGAGACCCAGTACTTC. The whole variable domain, filled in from reference TRBV9 and TRBJ2-5, reads DSGVTQTPKHLITATGQRVTLRCSPRSGDLSVYWYQQSLDQGLQFLIQYYNGEERAKGNILERFSAQQFPDLHSELNLSSLELGDSALYFCASSVRDGETQYFGPGTRLLVL.

The V call is TRBV28, the J call TRBJ2-5; D remains unclear. CDR3 size: 12 residues. V gave up 5 bases and J gave up 7 bases, with 11 bases separating them. CDR1 and CDR2 from the germline V gene are MDHEN and SYDVKM. This CDR3 reads CASSPPGATQYF. The CDR3 region has the DNA TGTGCCAGCAGTCCACCCGGCGCGACCCAGTACTTC.

This clonotype was seen a handful of times. This rearrangement joins TRBV27 to TRBJ2-1; no firm D call. V lost 4 bases and J 10 bases, leaving 14 bases between the germline ends. Per the germline V gene, CDR1 is MNHEY and CDR2 is SMNVEV (reference sequence). The CDR3 has 13 residues. CDR3 amino acids: CASSSWKGREQFF. CDR3 bases: TGTGCCAGCAGTTCGTGGAAGGGCCGGGAGCAGTTCTTC.

This clonotype has only a few counts. The rearrangement joins TRBV4-2 to TRBJ1-5; 7 bases match TRBD1. Trimming took 1 base from V and 3 from J; bases not matched to a gene: 3. The CDR3 runs 15 residues. Germline lookup yields CDR1 LGHNA and CDR2 YNFKEQ. The CDR3 loop reads CASSQGDSPNQPQHF. The DNA of the CDR3 is TGTGCCAGCAGCCAAGGGGACAGCCCCAATCAGCCCCAGCATTTT.

The gene calls are TRBV7-9 and TRBJ2-3; D perhaps matches TRBD2 (6 bases). Trimming cost V 4 bases and J 3 bases, with 14 bases left between them. Per the germline V gene, CDR1 is SEHNR and CDR2 is FQNEAQ (reference sequence). The CDR3 loop spans 15 amino acids. The CDR3 coding sequence is TGTGCCAGCAGCTCCGTGGCCGGGAGAACAGATACGCAGTATTTT. It yields the protein CASSSVAGRTDTQYF. The whole variable domain, filled in from reference TRBV7-9 and TRBJ2-3, reads DTGVSQNPRHKITKRGQNVTFRCDPISEHNRLYWYRQTLGQGPEFLTYFQNEAQLEKSRLLSDRFSAERPKGSFSTLEIQRTEQGDSAMYLCASSSVAGRTDTQYFGPGTRLTVL.

There are many counts of this clonotype. The chain employs TRBV9 and TRBJ1-6; a weak D match, TRBD1 (6 bases). V lost 4 bases to trimming and J lost 7 bases, with 12 bases between them. This CDR3 spans 14 amino acids. Germline CDR1 reads SGDLS; CDR2 reads YYNGEE. CDR3: CASSSWTVNSPLHF. Here the CDR3 DNA reads TGTGCCAGCAGCTCCTGGACAGTAAATTCACCCCTCCACTTT. The full variable domain, its missing parts supplied by reference TRBV9 and TRBJ1-6, is DSGVTQTPKHLITATGQRVTLRCSPRSGDLSVYWYQQSLDQGLQFLIQYYNGEERAKGNILERFSAQQFPDLHSELNLSSLELGDSALYFCASSSWTVNSPLHFGNGTRLTVT.

This clonotype showed up many times. The chain combines TRBV2 with TRBJ1-5; 8 nucleotides line up with TRBD1. The CDR3 covers 13 residues. The ends lost 6 bases at V and 5 bases at J; junction bases unmatched: 3. Germline CDR1 and CDR2: SNHLY and FYNNEI. This CDR3 is CASSKDRDQPQHF. The CDR3 region has the DNA TGTGCCAGCAGCAAGGACAGGGATCAGCCCCAGCATTTT.

This clonotype was picked up a small number of times. The chain employs TRBV10-3 and TRBJ1-1; 7 positions match TRBD1. Losses at the gene ends were 4 bases for V and 1 base for J; bases not matched to a gene: 3. CDR3 length equals 14 residues. Germline lookup yields CDR1 ENHRY and CDR2 SYGVKD. The CDR3 DNA reads TGTGCCATCAGTGCGGGACAGCAGAACACTGAAGCTTTCTTT. This sequence encodes CAISAGQQNTEAFF.

This clonotype came up a few times. V is TRBV15 and J is TRBJ2-1; D is perhaps TRBD1 (6 bases). Germline V lookup: CDR1 LNHNV, CDR2 YYDKDF (reference sequence). The CDR3 totals 18 residues. V was cut by 4 bases and J by 6 bases, with 25 bases left in between. The CDR3 nucleotides are TGTGCCACCAGCACTGGGGGCCGCTTTCGATCCGTTTCCAATGAGCAGTTCTTC. This encodes CATSTGGRFRSVSNEQFF.

This clonotype has at least ten counts. The chain has TRBV28 and TRBJ2-2, with 13 nucleotides matching TRBD2. V shed 6 bases and J 4 bases; nucleotides not matched to a gene: 5. This CDR3 spans 16 amino acids. Germline CDR1 reads MDHEN; CDR2 reads SYDVKM. The DNA for the CDR3 is TGTGCCAGCAGACTAGCGGGAGGGCCGACCACCGGGGAGCTGTTTTTT. Amino acid sequence: CASRLAGGPTTGELFF.

V usage is TRBV6-5 and J usage is TRBJ2-7; 7 nucleotides match TRBD2. This CDR3 contains 18 residues. After removal of 3 bases from V and 4 bases from J, the junction contained 18 bases not matched to a gene. Germline-derived CDR1 and CDR2 are MNHEY and SVGAGI. The CDR3 spells CASSYRIGGIGELYEQYF. The CDR3 bases are TGTGCCAGCAGTTATCGAATCGGGGGGATTGGGGAGCTTTACGAGCAGTACTTC.

The CDR3 here is CATSRVGVNSYEQYF. For the CDR3, the DNA is TGTGCCACCAGCAGAGTTGGGGTGAACTCCTACGAGCAGTACTTC. V and J are TRBV15 and TRBJ2-7, with D unclear. The CDR3 spans 15 residues. Germline CDR1 LNHNV, CDR2 YYDKDF (reference sequence). Trimming left V 1 base short and J 0 bases short, with 10 bases between.

This clonotype was counted many times. V and J are TRBV12-3 or TRBV12-4 and TRBJ2-5; no firm D call. Trimming left V 6 bases short and J 5 bases short, with 10 bases between. The CDR3 has 12 residues. Here the CDR3 reads CASSSKVETQYF. The DNA for the CDR3 is TGTGCCAGCAGCTCCAAGGTGGAGACCCAGTACTTC.

This clonotype was observed many times. The genes are TRBV28 and TRBJ2-7, with a weak D call TRBD1 (5 bases). CDR1 MDHEN and CDR2 SYDVKM come from the germline V gene. The CDR3 sequence is 14 residues long. Trimming removed 6 bases from V and 4 bases from J, with 16 bases in between. The CDR3 sequence is CASSSSSGIYEQYF. CDR3 coding DNA: TGTGCCAGCAGCTCATCCTCAGGGATTTACGAGCAGTACTTC.

This clonotype occurred a few times. J is TRBJ2-2 and V is TRBV9; the D gene could be TRBD1 or TRBD2 (5 bases each). Trimming took off 0 bases at V and 1 base at J, with 19 bases between the two ends. There are 19 residues in the CDR3. Germline lookup yields CDR1 SGDLS and CDR2 YYNGEE. As DNA, the CDR3 is TGTGCCAGCAGCGTAGCTCTGGGACGGACCTACCTGAACACCGGGGAGCTGTTTTTT. The encoded protein is CASSVALGRTYLNTGELFF.